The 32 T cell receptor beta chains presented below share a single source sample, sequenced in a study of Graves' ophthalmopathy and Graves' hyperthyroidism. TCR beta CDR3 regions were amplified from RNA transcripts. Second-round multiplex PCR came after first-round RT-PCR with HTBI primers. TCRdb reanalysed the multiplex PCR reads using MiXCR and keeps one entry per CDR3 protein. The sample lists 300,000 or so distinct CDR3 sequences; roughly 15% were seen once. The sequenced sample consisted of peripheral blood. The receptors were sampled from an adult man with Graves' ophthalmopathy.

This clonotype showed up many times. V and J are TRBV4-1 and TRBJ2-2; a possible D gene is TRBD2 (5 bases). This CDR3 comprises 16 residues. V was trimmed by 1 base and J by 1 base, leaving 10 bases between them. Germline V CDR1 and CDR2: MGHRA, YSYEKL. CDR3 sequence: CASSQAQRMNTGELFF. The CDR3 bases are TGCGCCAGCAGCCAAGCCCAGCGGATGAACACCGGGGAGCTGTTTTTT.

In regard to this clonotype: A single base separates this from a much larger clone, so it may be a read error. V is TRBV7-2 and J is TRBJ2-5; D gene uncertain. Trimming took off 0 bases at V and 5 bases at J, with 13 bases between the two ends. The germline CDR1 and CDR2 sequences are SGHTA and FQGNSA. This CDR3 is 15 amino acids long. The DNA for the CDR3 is TGTGCCAGCAGCTTAGCCCTGGGGATTGGGGAGACCCAGTACTTC. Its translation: CASSLALGIGETQYF.

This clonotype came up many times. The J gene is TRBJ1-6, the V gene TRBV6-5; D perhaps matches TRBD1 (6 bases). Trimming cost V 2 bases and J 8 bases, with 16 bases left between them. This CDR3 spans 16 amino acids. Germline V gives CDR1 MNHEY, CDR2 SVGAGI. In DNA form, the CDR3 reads TGTGCCAGCAGTTACCAGTATAACAGGGCCGATTCACCCCTCCACTTT. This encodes CASSYQYNRADSPLHF.

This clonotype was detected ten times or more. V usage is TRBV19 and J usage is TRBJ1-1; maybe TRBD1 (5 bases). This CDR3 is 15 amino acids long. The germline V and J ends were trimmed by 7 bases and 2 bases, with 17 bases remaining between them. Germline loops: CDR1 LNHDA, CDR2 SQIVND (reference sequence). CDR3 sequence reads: CASIARRATNTEAFF. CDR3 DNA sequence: TGTGCCAGTATTGCCCGCAGGGCGACTAACACTGAAGCTTTCTTT.

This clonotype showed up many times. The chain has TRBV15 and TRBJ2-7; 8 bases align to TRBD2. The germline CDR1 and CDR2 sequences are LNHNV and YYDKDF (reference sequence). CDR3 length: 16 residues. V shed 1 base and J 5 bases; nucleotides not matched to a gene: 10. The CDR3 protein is CATSRVLGSGNNEQYF. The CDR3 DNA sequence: TGTGCCACCAGCAGAGTTCTCGGTAGCGGGAATAACGAGCAGTACTTC.

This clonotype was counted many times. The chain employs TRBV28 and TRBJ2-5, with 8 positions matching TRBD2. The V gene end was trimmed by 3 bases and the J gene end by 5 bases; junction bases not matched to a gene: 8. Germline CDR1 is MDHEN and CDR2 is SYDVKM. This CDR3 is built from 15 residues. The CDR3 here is CASSFIRGGHETQYF. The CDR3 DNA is TGTGCCAGCAGTTTTATACGGGGGGGCCATGAGACCCAGTACTTC.

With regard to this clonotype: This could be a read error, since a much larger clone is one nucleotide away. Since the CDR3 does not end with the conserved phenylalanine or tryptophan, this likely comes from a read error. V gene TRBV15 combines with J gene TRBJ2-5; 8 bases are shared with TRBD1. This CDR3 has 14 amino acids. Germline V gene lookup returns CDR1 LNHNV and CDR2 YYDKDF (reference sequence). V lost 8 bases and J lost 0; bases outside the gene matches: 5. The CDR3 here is CATSGTGYQETQYL. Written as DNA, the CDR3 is TGTGCCACCTCGGGGACAGGTTACCAAGAGACCCAGTACCTC.

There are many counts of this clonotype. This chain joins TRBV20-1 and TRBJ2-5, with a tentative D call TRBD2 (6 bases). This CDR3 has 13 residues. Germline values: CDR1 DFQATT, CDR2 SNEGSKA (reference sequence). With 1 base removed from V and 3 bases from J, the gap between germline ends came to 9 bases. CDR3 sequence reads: CSARVGEEETQYF. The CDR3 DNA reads TGCAGTGCTAGAGTCGGGGAGGAAGAGACCCAGTACTTC.

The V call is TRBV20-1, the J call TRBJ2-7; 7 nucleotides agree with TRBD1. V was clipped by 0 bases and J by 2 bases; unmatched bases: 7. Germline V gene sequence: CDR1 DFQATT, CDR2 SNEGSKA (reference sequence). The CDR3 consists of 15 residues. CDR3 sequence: CSARDGQGVTYEQYF. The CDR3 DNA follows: TGCAGTGCTAGAGATGGCCAGGGGGTGACCTACGAGCAGTACTTC.

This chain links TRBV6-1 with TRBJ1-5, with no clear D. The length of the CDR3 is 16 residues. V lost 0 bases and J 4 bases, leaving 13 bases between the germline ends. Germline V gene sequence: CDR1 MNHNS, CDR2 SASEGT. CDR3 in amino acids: CASSEATPLGNQPQHF. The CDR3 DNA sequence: TGTGCCAGCAGTGAAGCAACACCCTTGGGAAATCAGCCCCAGCATTTT.

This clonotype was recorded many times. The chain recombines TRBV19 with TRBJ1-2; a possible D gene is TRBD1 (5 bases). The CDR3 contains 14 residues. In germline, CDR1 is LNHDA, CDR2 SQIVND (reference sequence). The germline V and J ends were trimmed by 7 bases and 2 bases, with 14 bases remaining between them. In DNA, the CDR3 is TGTGCCAGTACCGACTTTCGGGGGAACTATGGCTACACCTTC. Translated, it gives CASTDFRGNYGYTF.

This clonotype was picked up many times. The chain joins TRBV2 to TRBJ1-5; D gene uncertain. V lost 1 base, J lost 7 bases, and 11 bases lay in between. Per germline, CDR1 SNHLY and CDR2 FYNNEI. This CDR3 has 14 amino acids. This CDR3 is CASSEGGWFQPQHF. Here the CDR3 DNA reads TGTGCCAGCAGTGAAGGGGGTTGGTTCCAGCCCCAGCATTTT.

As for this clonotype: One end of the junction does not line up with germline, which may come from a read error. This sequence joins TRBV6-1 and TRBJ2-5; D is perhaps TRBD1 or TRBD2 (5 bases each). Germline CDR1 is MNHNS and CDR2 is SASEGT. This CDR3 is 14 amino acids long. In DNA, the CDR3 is TGTGCCAGCAGCCGTAACCGGGACCCAGAGACACAGTACTTC. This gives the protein CASSRNRDPETQYF.

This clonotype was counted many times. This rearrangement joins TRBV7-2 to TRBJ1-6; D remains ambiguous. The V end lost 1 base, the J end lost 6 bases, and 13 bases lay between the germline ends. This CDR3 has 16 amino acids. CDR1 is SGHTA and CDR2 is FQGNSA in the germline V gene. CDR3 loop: CASSLGSGIGNSPLHF. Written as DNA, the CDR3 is TGTGCCAGCAGCTTAGGATCGGGGATCGGTAATTCACCCCTCCACTTT.

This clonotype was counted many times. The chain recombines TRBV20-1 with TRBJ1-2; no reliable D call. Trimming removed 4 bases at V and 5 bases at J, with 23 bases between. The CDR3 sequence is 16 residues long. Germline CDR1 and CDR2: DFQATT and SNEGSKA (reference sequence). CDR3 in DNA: TGCAGTGCTACATATATCCGGGCTCCAGTGGGTTATGGCTACACCTTC. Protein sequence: CSATYIRAPVGYGYTF.

CDR3 sequence reads: CASSPRGMELFF. The CDR3 nucleotides are TGTGCCAGTAGCCCTCGTGGGATGGAGCTGTTTTTT. This chain connects TRBV19 to TRBJ2-2; no reliable D call. CDR3 length: 12 residues. V lost 6 bases to trimming and J lost 10 bases, with 12 bases between them. Germline V gene lookup returns CDR1 LNHDA and CDR2 SQIVND (reference sequence).

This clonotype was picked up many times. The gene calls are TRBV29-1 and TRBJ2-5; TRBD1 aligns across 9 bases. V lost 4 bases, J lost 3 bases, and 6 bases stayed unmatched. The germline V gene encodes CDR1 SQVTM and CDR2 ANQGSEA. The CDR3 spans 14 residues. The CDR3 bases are TGCAGCGTTGCCCGGGACAGGGTAGAAGAGACCCAGTACTTC. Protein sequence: CSVARDRVEETQYF.

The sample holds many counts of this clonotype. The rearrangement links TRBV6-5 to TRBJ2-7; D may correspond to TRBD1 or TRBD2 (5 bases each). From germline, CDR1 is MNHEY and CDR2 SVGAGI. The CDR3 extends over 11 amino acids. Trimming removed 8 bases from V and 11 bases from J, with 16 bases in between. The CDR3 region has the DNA TGTGCCAGCCAACGGGACGGTGTCAAGTACTTC. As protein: CASQRDGVKYF.

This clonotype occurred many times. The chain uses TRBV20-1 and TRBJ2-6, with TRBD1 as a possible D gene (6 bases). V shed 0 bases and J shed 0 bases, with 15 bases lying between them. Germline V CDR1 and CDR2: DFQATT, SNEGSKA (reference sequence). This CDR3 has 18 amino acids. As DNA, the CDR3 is TGCAGTGCTAGAGATGAGGGGGACGGGTACTCTGGGGCCAACGTCCTGACTTTC. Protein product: CSARDEGDGYSGANVLTF.

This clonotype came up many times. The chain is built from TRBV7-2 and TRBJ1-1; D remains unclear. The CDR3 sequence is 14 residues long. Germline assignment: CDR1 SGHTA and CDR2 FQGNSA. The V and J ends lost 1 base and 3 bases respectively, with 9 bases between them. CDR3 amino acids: CASSLGRGYTEAFF. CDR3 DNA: TGTGCCAGCAGCTTAGGACGGGGTTACACTGAAGCTTTCTTT.

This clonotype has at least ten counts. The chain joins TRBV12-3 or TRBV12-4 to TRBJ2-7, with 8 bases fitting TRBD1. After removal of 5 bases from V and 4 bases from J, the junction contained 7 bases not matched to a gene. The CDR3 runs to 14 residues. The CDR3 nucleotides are TGTGCCAGCAGTCCCTTCAGGGGGCCGTACGAGCAGTACTTC. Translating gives CASSPFRGPYEQYF.

CDR3 coding DNA: TGTGCCACCAGCGTCGGGAGGGGGATGGAGCAGTACTTC. Its protein product is CATSVGRGMEQYF. The chain couples TRBV15 to TRBJ2-7; 8 bases align to TRBD2. CDR1 is LNHNV, CDR2 YYDKDF, per germline (reference sequence). Germline trimming cut 5 bases from V and 7 bases from J; bases unmatched to any gene: 7. The CDR3 has 13 residues.

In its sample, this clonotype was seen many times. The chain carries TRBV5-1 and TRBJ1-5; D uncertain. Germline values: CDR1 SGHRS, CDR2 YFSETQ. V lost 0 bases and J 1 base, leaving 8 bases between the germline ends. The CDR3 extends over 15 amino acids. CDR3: CASSLGVTSNQPQHF. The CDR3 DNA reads TGCGCCAGCAGCTTGGGGGTGACGAGCAATCAGCCCCAGCATTTT.

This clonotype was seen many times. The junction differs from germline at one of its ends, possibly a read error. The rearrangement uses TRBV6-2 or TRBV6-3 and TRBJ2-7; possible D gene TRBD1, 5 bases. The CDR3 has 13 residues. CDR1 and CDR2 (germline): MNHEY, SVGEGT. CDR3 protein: CASSYPNRYGQYF. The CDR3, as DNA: TGTGCCAGCAGTTACCCAAACAGGTACGGGCAGTACTTC.

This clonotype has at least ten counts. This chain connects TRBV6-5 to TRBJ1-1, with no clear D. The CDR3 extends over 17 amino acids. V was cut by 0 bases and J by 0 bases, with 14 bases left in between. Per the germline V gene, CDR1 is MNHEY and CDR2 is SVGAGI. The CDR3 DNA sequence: TGTGCCAGCAGTTACTCTTCCCTCGGGATTATGAACACTGAAGCTTTCTTT. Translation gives CASSYSSLGIMNTEAFF.

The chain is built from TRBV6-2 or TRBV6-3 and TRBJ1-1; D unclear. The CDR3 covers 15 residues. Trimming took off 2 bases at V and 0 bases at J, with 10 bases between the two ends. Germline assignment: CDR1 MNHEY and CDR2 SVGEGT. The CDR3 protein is CASSYGPLVNTEAFF. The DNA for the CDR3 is TGTGCCAGCAGTTACGGGCCCCTTGTGAACACTGAAGCTTTCTTT.

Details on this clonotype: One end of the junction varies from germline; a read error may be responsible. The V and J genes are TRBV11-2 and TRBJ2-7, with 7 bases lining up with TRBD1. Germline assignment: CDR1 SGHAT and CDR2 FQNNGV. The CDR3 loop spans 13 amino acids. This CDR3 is CAGSRTGSYEQYF. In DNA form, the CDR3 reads TGTGCCGGCAGCCGGACAGGATCCTACGAGCAGTACTTC.

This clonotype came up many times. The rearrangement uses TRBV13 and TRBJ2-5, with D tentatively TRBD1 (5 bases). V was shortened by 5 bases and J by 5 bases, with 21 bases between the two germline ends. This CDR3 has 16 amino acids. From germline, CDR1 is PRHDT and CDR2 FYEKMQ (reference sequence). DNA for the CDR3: TGTGCCAGCAGCCCAATCGGACACAACCAAATGGAGACCCAGTACTTC. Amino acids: CASSPIGHNQMETQYF.

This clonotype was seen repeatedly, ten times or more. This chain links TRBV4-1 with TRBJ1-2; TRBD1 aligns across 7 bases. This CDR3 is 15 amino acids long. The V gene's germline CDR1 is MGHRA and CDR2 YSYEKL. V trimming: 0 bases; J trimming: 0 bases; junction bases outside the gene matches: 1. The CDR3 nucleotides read TGCGCCAGCAGCCAAGACCAGGGGGCTAACTATGGCTACACCTTC. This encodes CASSQDQGANYGYTF.

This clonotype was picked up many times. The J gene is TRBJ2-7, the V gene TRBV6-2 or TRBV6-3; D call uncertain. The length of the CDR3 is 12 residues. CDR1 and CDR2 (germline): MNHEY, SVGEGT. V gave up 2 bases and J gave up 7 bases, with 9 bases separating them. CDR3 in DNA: TGTGCCAGCAGTTACCGAAAGGAAGAGCAGTACTTC. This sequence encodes CASSYRKEEQYF.

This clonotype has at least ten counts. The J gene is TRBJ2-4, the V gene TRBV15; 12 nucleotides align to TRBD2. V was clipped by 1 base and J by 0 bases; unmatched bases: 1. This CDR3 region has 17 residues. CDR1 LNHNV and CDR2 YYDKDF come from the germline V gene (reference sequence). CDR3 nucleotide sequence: TGTGCCACCAGCAGAGGGACTAGCGGGATAGCCAAAAACATTCAGTACTTC. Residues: CATSRGTSGIAKNIQYF.

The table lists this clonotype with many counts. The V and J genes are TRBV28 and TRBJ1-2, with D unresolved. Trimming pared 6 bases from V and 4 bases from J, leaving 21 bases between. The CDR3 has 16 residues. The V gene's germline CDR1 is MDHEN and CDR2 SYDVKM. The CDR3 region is CASSRSWIKLPYGYTF. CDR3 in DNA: TGTGCCAGCAGCCGAAGCTGGATAAAACTCCCCTATGGCTACACCTTC.